What follows describes a single TCR beta chain. Its binding antigen is unknown. No base quality values were provided; no much bigger clone lies one nucleotide off. CDR1 is given as WSHSY and CDR2 as SAAADI, both from the germline V gene. After removal of 3 bases from V and 2 bases from J, the junction retains 4 bases not matched to a gene. Its CDR3 holds 17 amino acids, cysteine through phenylalanine. The entry retains the CDR3 DNA only, 51 bases that are in frame from base 1. Receptor libraries were prepared by the immunoSEQ multiplex PCR assay. TCRdb's version of the immuneACCESS table is confined to in-frame rearrangements and falls short of the full clone set. An unresolved V gene accounts for under half of the shortfall where checked; the remainder is of unknown origin. The sample profile shows 20,000 or so clones; around 87% of them were found once. The biggest ten clones account for around 4.9% of the sample.

These data belong to a study of chemoradiotherapy in HPV16-positive cancers (dated by TCRdb to between 2021 and 2023). The study in broad terms: Functional T-cell assays on cells from two HPV16-positive patients defined candidate HPV-specific T-cell clones and common TCR motifs. The study asked whether T-cell immunity to the HPV oncoproteins E6 and E7 changes during chemoradiotherapy and whether this immunity affects survival. The candidate HPV-specific TCRs and motifs were then tracked in TCR repertoires from 86 patients with HPV-related cancers. Summary of the overall study and its limitations: Expansion of candidate HPV-specific clones and E7-related TCR motifs was observed in the tumor microenvironment during treatment, whereas no such expansion was observed for non-HPV-specific T cells. The functional definition of HPV-specific T cells came from only a couple of HPV16-positive patients, and the survival association was reported for HPV16-positive patients. Among HPV16-positive patients, expansion of HPV-responsive T cells during chemoradiotherapy was associated with better recurrence-free survival.

Repertoires were sampled repeatedly over the course of chemoradiotherapy so that clonal expansion in the tumor microenvironment could be followed. The sample was blood, taken from a patient who underwent chemoradiotherapy. The rearrangement joined TRBV10-2 to TRBJ2-6, and TRBD1 matches 10 of the central bases. The sequence was collected from a human donor with HPV-associated anogenital cancer. The CDR3 here reads CASSDETGGAGANVLTF. The sequenced DNA is TGCGCCAGCAGTGATGAGACAGGGGGCGCTGGGGCCAACGTCCTGACTTTC.